This paragraph covers one T cell receptor beta chain sequence. This clone was detected a few times. Its binding antigen is unknown. Base qualities are not at hand, and no much larger clone is one base apart. This sample was taken from a study of vaccination effects on CD4 cells after COVID-19 (dated by TCRdb to between 2021 and 2023). In terms of the full investigation: Each participant received two doses of an mRNA SARS-CoV-2 vaccine, either BNT162b2 or mRNA-1273. In both COVID-19 convalescent patients and infection-naive vaccine recipients, the study compared SARS-CoV-2 spike-specific CD4+ TCR repertoires from before mRNA vaccination with those from after it. Altogether, around 9 COVID-19 convalescent patients and 4 SARS-CoV-2-naive healthy vaccine recipients made up the full study. Cultures from other donors in the study were sequenced using the Oncomine TCR Beta short-read assay on an Illumina iSeq 100.

The protocol used for the library was the immunoSEQ multiplex PCR assay. DNA from the cultured and isolated CD4+ T cells underwent TCR beta CDR3 sequencing. In the paper's pipeline: Non-productive TCR sequences were discarded, and reads were trimmed to the CDR3 region, with only CDR3s of 7 or more amino acids retained. Antigen-specific clonotypes were identified using the MANAFEST web app by comparison of expansion in peptide wells against reference cultures. To be called positive, a clone needed expansion at FDR<0.05 compared with the reference and with all other wells, an odds ratio greater than 5, and a frequency greater than 0.1% in two replicate wells. A clonotype was defined as cross-reactive if the clonotype was significantly expanded both in SARS-CoV-2 spike wells and in at least one common cold coronavirus spike condition. Using the stringdist R package, CDR3 similarity was measured by Levenshtein distance, and unrooted trees were constructed with ape in R 3.6.1. Sourced from immuneACCESS, this table was stored by TCRdb with only in-frame sequences that have V and J called. A share of the clones is absent; for the studies checked, an unresolved V gene accounts for under half, and the remainder has no known explanation. V and J calls and clone size are as listed in that table; D and trimming were resolved from the DNA. This sample comprises 50,000 or so clones, roughly 80% of them detected only once. Jointly, the top ten make up about 2.3% of the sample.

Summary of the overall study and its limitations: The study was limited by a small number of convalescent patients, and early post-infection timepoints were lacking. In healthy vaccine recipients, vaccine-induced clones were almost all SARS-CoV-2 mono-reactive, with only 1 of 255 being cross-reactive with common cold coronaviruses. At late post-vaccination timepoints, both infection-induced and vaccine-induced clones showed marked clonal contraction, consistent with waning T cell responses.

In the ViraFEST assay, PBMC were stimulated with viral peptide pools, and antigen-specific CD4+ T cell clonotypes were then identified by expansion using TCR sequencing. After around eleven days of culture, CD4+ T cells were isolated with the EasySep CD4+ T cell isolation kit. None of the healthy vaccine recipients had a prior SARS-CoV-2 infection, which was confirmed by nucleocapsid antibody tests that came back negative both before and after vaccination. Each well held around 1.9 million PBMC cultured in IMDM containing about 5.5% human AB serum, 10 IU/ml IL-2 and gentamicin, along with roughly 10 ug/ml peptides. Half of the culture medium was replaced with fresh IL-2-containing medium on days 3 and 7. Unless otherwise noted, each peptide stimulation condition was cultured in triplicate wells. Using Ficoll-Paque Plus gradient centrifugation, PBMC were separated from whole blood and then either used fresh or cryopreserved at -140C. The overlapping peptide pools covered the spike proteins of SARS-CoV-2 as well as those of the common cold coronaviruses HCoV-NL63, HCoV-OC43 and HCoV-229E. The QIAamp micro DNA kit was used to extract genomic DNA from the cultured CD4+ T cells.

The CDR3 contains 15 residues, cysteine and phenylalanine counted. This entry keeps only the CDR3 DNA: 45 bases, framed from base 1. The germline V gene provides CDR1 SGHAT and CDR2 FQNNGV. Trimming removed 3 bases from V and 5 bases from J, leaving 14 bases between the germline ends. The sequence is built from TRBV11-2 and TRBJ2-1; the D gene is possibly TRBD1 or TRBD2, each agreeing over 5 bases. The sample consisted of CD4+ T cells from PBMCs cultured with HCoV-229E spike peptides, taken before COVID-19 vaccination. The cell subset or site label corresponds to: HCoV-229E spike overlapping peptide pool stimulation. The clonotype comes from a human donor who received a COVID-19 vaccine. The CDR3 here reads CASSFTRGSNNEQFF. DNA sequence: TGTGCCAGCAGCTTCACCCGGGGCTCAAACAATGAGCAGTTCTTC.